This TCR beta chain was retrieved from a study of blood T cell repertoires in COVID-19. About the study: The study drew acute and convalescent COVID-19 samples from the United States, Italy and Spain. T cells, B-cell-depleted T cells, or PBMCs supplied cDNA or gDNA.

Germline V gene sequence: CDR1 LGHNA, CDR2 YSLEER. Trimming took 1 base from V and 4 from J; bases not matched to a gene: 5. This CDR3 has 15 residues. In the original workflow: It was from reference gene primer amplification that nucleated cell counts were estimated. The data were produced by immunoSEQ multiplex PCR, yet TCRdb's version contains in-frame clones alone and is incomplete. V and J calls and clone size follow that table, whereas D and trimming were derived from the DNA. Of approximately 190,000 clones listed, about 88% were seen once; the top ten hold around 15%. The chain is built from TRBV4-3 and TRBJ2-7; 9 bases fit TRBD1. Material for sequencing was peripheral blood. The TCR was taken from a man younger than 45 with active or convalescent COVID-19. The CDR3 sequence is CASSQATGGFYEQYF. The CDR3 DNA reads TGCGCCAGCAGCCAAGCGACAGGGGGATTTTACGAGCAGTACTTC.